The 11 T cell receptor beta chains reported below all come from one sample, sequenced in a study of monozygotic twins with inflammatory bowel disease. TCRdb reprocessed the 5' RACE reads, keeping one entry per CDR3 protein, no DNA. This sample contains about 420,000 distinct CDR3 sequences. The sequenced material came from blood. These receptors were taken from a human donor with ulcerative colitis or Crohn's disease, or a healthy co-twin of an affected twin (not recorded which).

The V gene is TRBV7-2, the J gene TRBJ2-7; TCRdb's D call of TRBD1 is untestable without DNA. Germline V gene lookup returns CDR1 SGHTA and CDR2 FQGNSA. CDR3 length: 15 residues. The CDR3 spells CASSLARGVALEQYF. The variable domain in full, with the rest retrieved from reference TRBV7-2 and TRBJ2-7, is GAGVSQSPSNKVTEKGKDVELRCDPISGHTALYWYRQSLGQGLEFLIYFQGNSAPDKSGLPSDRFSAERTGGSVSTLTIQRTQQEDSAVYLCASSLARGVALEQYFGPGTRLTVT.

CDR3 loop: CAISGPGQGMTNYGYTF. The chain links TRBV10-3 to TRBJ1-2; the TCRdb D gene call, TRBD1, has no DNA to confirm it. The CDR3 is made up of 17 amino acids. Germline CDR1 and CDR2: ENHRY and SYGVKD.

The V gene is TRBV12-3 or TRBV12-4, the J gene TRBJ2-5; TCRdb reports TRBD1, a call that lacks DNA to check it against. This CDR3 is 14 amino acids long. The CDR3 spells CASSLGATGETQYF.

The chain combines TRBV3-1 with TRBJ1-2. This CDR3 comprises 14 residues. Germline assignment: CDR1 LGHDT and CDR2 YNNKEL (reference sequence). The CDR3 loop reads CASSQDQGVRGYTF.

The chain couples TRBV7-9 to TRBJ1-1. Germline CDR1 reads SEHNR; CDR2 reads FQNEAQ (reference sequence). The CDR3 extends over 13 amino acids. CDR3 amino acids: CASSPTQIGEAFF.

CDR3 sequence: CASSSERELFF. This chain links TRBV7-3 with TRBJ2-2. Germline loops: CDR1 SGHTA, CDR2 FQGTGA. The CDR3 length is 11 residues.

The chain has TRBV7-6 and TRBJ1-3. This CDR3 contains 13 residues. Per germline, CDR1 SGHVS and CDR2 FNYEAQ. CDR3 sequence: CASRQAGENTIYF.

The V and J genes are TRBV6-2 or TRBV6-3 and TRBJ2-1; the TRBD2 assignment by TCRdb is unverifiable without DNA. The germline CDR1 and CDR2 sequences are MNHEY and SVGEGT. The CDR3 spans 18 residues. CDR3 in amino acids: CAIGGATSAQSSYNEQFF.

The genes are TRBV19 and TRBJ2-1; the TCRdb D gene call, TRBD2, has no DNA to confirm it. Germline-derived CDR1 and CDR2 are LNHDA and SQIVND (reference sequence). The CDR3 spans 15 residues. CDR3 sequence: CASRVGLAGGSEQFF.

V gene TRBV6-5 combines with J gene TRBJ2-3; without DNA, the TCRdb call of TRBD1 cannot be checked. Germline CDR1 is MNHEY and CDR2 is SVGAGI. CDR3 size: 12 residues. CDR3 region: CASARDEDTQYF.

The chain joins TRBV12-3 or TRBV12-4 to TRBJ2-3. This CDR3 is 15 amino acids long. CDR3 protein: CASSLNAAIADTQYF.